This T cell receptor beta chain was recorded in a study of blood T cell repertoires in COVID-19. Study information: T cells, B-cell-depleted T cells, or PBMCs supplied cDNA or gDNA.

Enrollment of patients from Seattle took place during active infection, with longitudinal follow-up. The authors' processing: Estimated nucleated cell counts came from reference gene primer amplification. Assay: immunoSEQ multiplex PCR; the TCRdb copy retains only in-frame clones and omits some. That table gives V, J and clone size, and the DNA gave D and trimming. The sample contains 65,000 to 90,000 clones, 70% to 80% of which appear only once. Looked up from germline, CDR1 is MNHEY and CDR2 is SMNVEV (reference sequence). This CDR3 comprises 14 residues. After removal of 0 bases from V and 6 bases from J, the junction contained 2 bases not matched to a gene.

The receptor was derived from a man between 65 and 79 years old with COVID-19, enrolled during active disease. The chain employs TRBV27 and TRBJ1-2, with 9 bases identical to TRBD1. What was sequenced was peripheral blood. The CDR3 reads CASSLSGQGHGYTF. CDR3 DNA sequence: TGTGCCAGCAGTTTATCTGGACAGGGGCATGGCTACACCTTC.